The rows below give T cell receptor beta chains drawn from one sample of a study of T cells in Graves' hyperthyroidism and ophthalmopathy. TCRdb passed the multiplex PCR reads through MiXCR, listing each CDR3 protein once. The sample carries roughly 700,000 distinct CDR3 sequences, approximately 40% recorded once. The sample comprised blood. The origin of the receptors is a woman in her 40s with Graves' hyperthyroidism. Both conserved end residues are part of each CDR3. A D gene is named only where the DNA matches it firmly. Only some rows state a clone size, as once, few, many or a class for expanded clones.

V gene: TRBV7-3
J gene: TRBJ1-1
D gene: TRBD1
CDR3 length: 13
clone size: -
CDR3 protein: CASSPFQGAEAFF
CDR3 DNA: TGTGCCAGCAGCCCGTTTCAGGGGGCCGAAGCTTTCTTT

V gene: TRBV10-2
J gene: TRBJ1-1
D gene: -
CDR3 length: 14
clone size: once
CDR3 protein: CASTKGRRATEAFF
CDR3 DNA: TGCGCCAGCACGAAGGGGCGACGAGCCACTGAAGCTTTCTTT

V gene: TRBV12-3/TRBV12-4
J gene: TRBJ2-7
D gene: -
CDR3 length: 11
clone size: few
CDR3 protein: CASGLGDEQYF
CDR3 DNA: TGTGCCAGCGGGCTGGGAGACGAGCAGTACTTC

V gene: TRBV11-2
J gene: TRBJ2-1
D gene: -
CDR3 length: 19
clone size: -
CDR3 protein: CASSTRLPEIALRYNEQFF
CDR3 DNA: TGTGCCAGCAGCACGAGACTACCAGAGATTGCCCTCCGCTACAATGAGCAGTTCTTC

V gene: TRBV7-9
J gene: TRBJ2-7
D gene: TRBD1
CDR3 length: 15
clone size: many
CDR3 protein: CASSLSPMTGSEQYF
CDR3 DNA: TGTGCCAGCAGCTTATCCCCGATGACAGGGAGCGAGCAGTACTTC

V gene: TRBV28
J gene: TRBJ1-2
D gene: TRBD1
CDR3 length: 13
clone size: -
CDR3 protein: CASIRQGALGYTF
CDR3 DNA: TGTGCCAGCATTCGTCAGGGGGCGCTCGGCTACACCTTC

V gene: TRBV7-9
J gene: TRBJ1-2
D gene: -
CDR3 length: 13
clone size: many
CDR3 protein: CASTFGTGSGYTF
CDR3 DNA: TGTGCCAGCACCTTTGGGACGGGGTCAGGCTACACCTTC

V gene: TRBV25-1
J gene: TRBJ1-2
D gene: TRBD1
CDR3 length: 15
clone size: -
CDR3 protein: CASSYRGQGSYGHTF
CDR3 DNA: TGTGCCAGCAGTTACCGAGGACAGGGGAGCTATGGCCACACCTTC

V gene: TRBV29-1
J gene: TRBJ1-2
D gene: TRBD1
CDR3 length: 14
clone size: -
CDR3 protein: CSVDTGGFGYGYTF
CDR3 DNA: TGCAGCGTGGACACAGGGGGGTTCGGCTATGGCTACACCTTC

V gene: TRBV10-3
J gene: TRBJ1-2
D gene: TRBD1
CDR3 length: 13
clone size: many
CDR3 protein: CAINGTVRNGYTF
CDR3 DNA: TGTGCCATCAATGGGACAGTTCGGAATGGCTACACCTTC

V gene: TRBV10-3
J gene: TRBJ1-2
D gene: TRBD1
CDR3 length: 14
clone size: many
CDR3 protein: CAIRPGGRDYGYTF
CDR3 DNA: TGTGCCATCAGGCCAGGGGGGCGAGACTATGGCTACACCTTC

V gene: TRBV19
J gene: TRBJ2-7
D gene: TRBD1
CDR3 length: 14
clone size: -
CDR3 protein: CASSISGQGYEQYF
CDR3 DNA: TGTGCCAGTAGTATATCGGGACAGGGATACGAGCAGTACTTC

V gene: TRBV20-1
J gene: TRBJ1-3
D gene: TRBD1
CDR3 length: 15
clone size: -
CDR3 protein: CSASPGQFSGNTIYF
CDR3 DNA: TGCAGTGCTAGTCCGGGACAGTTCTCTGGAAACACCATATATTTT

V gene: TRBV19
J gene: TRBJ1-1
D gene: -
CDR3 length: 14
clone size: few
CDR3 protein: CASSNRPANTEAFF
CDR3 DNA: TGTGCCAGTAGTAATCGGCCAGCAAACACTGAAGCTTTCTTT

V gene: TRBV7-6
J gene: TRBJ2-7
D gene: -
CDR3 length: 14
clone size: -
CDR3 protein: CAVWGSGQGYEQYF
CDR3 DNA: TGTGCCGTCTGGGGTAGCGGTCAGGGCTACGAGCAGTACTTC

V gene: TRBV28
J gene: TRBJ1-5
D gene: -
CDR3 length: 15
clone size: -
CDR3 protein: CATRRGGGRGQPQHF
CDR3 DNA: TGTGCCACCCGACGCGGGGGCGGGAGAGGTCAGCCCCAGCATTTT

V gene: TRBV5-1
J gene: TRBJ2-2
D gene: TRBD2
CDR3 length: 14
clone size: -
CDR3 protein: CASGSTSGAGELFF
CDR3 DNA: TGCGCCAGCGGGTCGACTAGCGGGGCCGGGGAGCTGTTTTTT

V gene: TRBV20-1
J gene: TRBJ2-7
D gene: -
CDR3 length: 12
clone size: many
CDR3 protein: CSARRTLGEQYF
CDR3 DNA: TGCAGTGCCCGGAGGACGCTAGGAGAGCAGTACTTC

V gene: TRBV10-2
J gene: TRBJ2-7
D gene: -
CDR3 length: 14
clone size: many
CDR3 protein: CASSVGLRTGWQYF
CDR3 DNA: TGCGCCAGCAGTGTTGGACTACGGACCGGTTGGCAGTACTTC

V gene: TRBV20-1
J gene: TRBJ2-7
D gene: TRBD1
CDR3 length: 14
clone size: many
CDR3 protein: CSAMGQNPSVKQYF
CDR3 DNA: TGCAGTGCTATGGGACAGAATCCCTCTGTGAAGCAGTACTTC

V gene: TRBV10-3
J gene: TRBJ2-5
D gene: TRBD1
CDR3 length: 17
clone size: once
CDR3 protein: CATSRTRQGGFQETQYF
CDR3 DNA: TGTGCCACCAGCAGAACCCGACAGGGGGGATTTCAGGAGACCCAGTACTTC

V gene: TRBV27
J gene: TRBJ2-7
D gene: -
CDR3 length: 15
clone size: -
CDR3 protein: CASSLPGVRGCEQYF
CDR3 DNA: TGTGCCAGCAGTTTACCTGGTGTCCGGGGCTGCGAGCAGTACTTC

V gene: TRBV2
J gene: TRBJ2-7
D gene: TRBD1
CDR3 length: 16
clone size: -
CDR3 protein: CASSLLSGTVNSEQYF
CDR3 DNA: TGTGCCAGCAGTTTACTCTCGGGGACAGTAAATTCCGAGCAGTACTTC

V gene: TRBV19
J gene: TRBJ1-5
D gene: -
CDR3 length: 14
clone size: many
CDR3 protein: CASSWGTSNQPQHF
CDR3 DNA: TGTGCCAGTAGCTGGGGGACCAGCAATCAGCCCCAGCATTTT

V gene: TRBV4-3
J gene: TRBJ2-7
D gene: TRBD1
CDR3 length: 16
clone size: -
CDR3 protein: CASSQDQGQGGYEQYF
CDR3 DNA: TGCGCCAGCAGCCAAGACCAGGGACAGGGGGGCTACGAGCAGTACTTC